This TCR beta chain was captured by sequencing in a study of shared clonotypes between healthy human individuals. Study details: The plates for each donor numbered three CD4 naive, three CD4 memory, two CD8 naive and one CD8 memory.

Study-wide results and limits: Sorted-subset samples were not fully sequenced, rarefaction indicated. It was expected that sequencing depth would affect clonotype sharing among donors.

There are 16 residues in the CDR3. From germline, CDR1 is GTSNPN and CDR2 SVGIG (reference sequence). The V segment lost 0 bases and the J segment 1 base; nucleotides outside the gene matches: 3. Recent vaccinations or acute infections were absent in the healthy HIV-negative adult donors. As for this clone: Its antigen is still unknown.

Some clones are missing from TCRdb's copy, which holds only in-frame ones; the method was immunoSEQ multiplex PCR. The sample lists over a million clones, about 76% occurring once. Source material: memory CD4+ T cells sorted from blood. Indicated subset: CD45RA-negative fraction. The receptor comes from a man younger than 35 in good health. The chain couples TRBV30 to TRBJ2-7, with 13 positions matching TRBD2. DNA of the CDR3: TGTGCCTGGAGTGTACGACTAGCGGGGGGATCCTACGAGCAGTACTTC. Its protein product is CAWSVRLAGGSYEQYF.